Listed here are 17 T cell receptor beta chains from one sample, sequenced in a study of blood T cells in healthy people across ages. The use of a sample-barcoded 5' primer and a J-beta primer mix characterized a second PCR of about 7 to 12 cycles. TCRdb independently ran MiXCR on the 5' RACE reads; one entry per CDR3 protein. The repertoire includes roughly 1.7 million distinct CDR3 sequences, around 36% of them detected once, and over 9% sits in the top ten. Source material: blood. The receptors derive from a woman younger than 45 in good health.

This clonotype has only a few counts. The chain has TRBV24-1 and TRBJ2-6; a possible D gene is TRBD2 (6 bases). The V and J ends lost 3 bases and 0 bases respectively, with 17 bases between them. The germline V gene has CDR1 KGHDR and CDR2 SFDVKD. CDR3 length: 19 amino acids. The CDR3 loop is CATSDISGGISSGANVLTF. The CDR3 bases are TGTGCCACCAGTGATATCTCTGGGGGGATTAGCTCTGGGGCCAACGTCCTGACTTTC.

In this sample, this clonotype turned up once. The chain joins TRBV4-2 to TRBJ1-2; D call uncertain. The germline V gene has CDR1 LGHNA and CDR2 YNFKEQ. The CDR3 is 14 amino acids. V was cut by 4 bases and J by 6 bases, with 15 bases left in between. CDR3 coding DNA: TGTGCCAGCAGCCCCCCTTTGGTGGAAGATGGCTACACCTTC. Translating it yields CASSPPLVEDGYTF.

In the case of this clonotype: A junction end diverges from the germline sequence, so it may reflect a read error. This chain joins TRBV5-5 and TRBJ1-2; 10 nucleotides agree with TRBD1. This CDR3 region has 18 residues. CDR1 SGHKS and CDR2 YYEKEE come from the germline V gene (reference sequence). This CDR3 is CASSRDRGNLAPHYDYTF. The CDR3 DNA sequence: TGTGCCAGCAGCCGGGACAGGGGTAACCTTGCCCCCCACTATGACTACACCTTC.

This clonotype was seen ten or more times. The CDR3 DNA reads as TGCAGCGTTGAAGGGCTCTGGGACAGGGTGGCGGAGACCCAGTACTTC. Amino acid sequence: CSVEGLWDRVAETQYF. This chain joins TRBV29-1 and TRBJ2-5, with 9 nucleotides matching TRBD1. The CDR3 consists of 16 residues. Germline values: CDR1 SQVTM, CDR2 ANQGSEA. Losses at the gene ends were 1 base for V and 5 bases for J; bases not matched to a gene: 11.

V gene TRBV28 combines with J gene TRBJ1-1, with 9 nucleotides matching TRBD1. Germline CDR1 and CDR2: MDHEN and SYDVKM. V shed 7 bases, J shed 2 bases, and the junction held 11 bases outside the gene matches. The CDR3 is made up of 16 amino acids. Here the CDR3 DNA reads TGTGCCAGCAAGTTGCAGACAGGGGGGTACAACACTGAAGCTTTCTTT. Encoded protein: CASKLQTGGYNTEAFF.

In DNA form, the CDR3 reads TGTGCCAGCAAGGCCGACAGAGGGGGATTCAATCAGCCCCAGCATTTT. It is translated as CASKADRGGFNQPQHF. The chain uses TRBV6-1 and TRBJ1-5, with a weak D call TRBD1 (6 bases). This CDR3 region has 16 residues. Trimming took 7 bases from V and 3 from J, leaving 19 bases between them. Per the germline V gene, CDR1 is MNHNS and CDR2 is SASEGT.

V and J are TRBV7-3 and TRBJ2-1; 7 bases fit TRBD1. This CDR3 has 17 residues. Per the germline V gene, CDR1 is SGHTA and CDR2 is FQGTGA. The trim removed 5 bases at V and 0 bases at J, leaving 10 bases unmatched. CDR3 bases: TGTGCCAGCAGCCGCGTTGCAGGGGACAGCTCCTACAATGAGCAGTTCTTC. Its protein is CASSRVAGDSSYNEQFF.

This clonotype occurred once. V and J are TRBV4-1 and TRBJ1-5; 11 nucleotides agree with TRBD1. The V gene end was trimmed by 3 bases and the J gene end by 6 bases; junction bases not matched to a gene: 22. In germline, CDR1 is MGHRA, CDR2 YSYEKL. The length of the CDR3 is 21 residues. The CDR3: CASSHPLGQGGWSNRGQPQHF. The CDR3, as DNA: TGCGCCAGCAGCCATCCTTTGGGACAGGGGGGATGGTCCAATAGGGGTCAGCCCCAGCATTTT.

Note on this clonotype: An end of the junction does not agree with germline; a read error may underlie this. The chain is built from TRBV5-4 and TRBJ2-1, with D hard to call. The V gene's germline CDR1 is SGHNT and CDR2 YYREEE (reference sequence). CDR3 length equals 12 residues. The CDR3 reads CACSLIKNEQFF. The CDR3 DNA reads as TGTGCCTGCAGCTTAATCAAGAATGAGCAGTTCTTC.

The CDR3: CASSPDYGSGDTQYF. As DNA, the CDR3 is TGTGCCAGCAGCCCCGATTACGGGAGTGGAGATACGCAGTATTTT. The chain is built from TRBV3-1 and TRBJ2-3, with a tentative D call TRBD2 (6 bases). Germline CDR1 is LGHDT and CDR2 is YNNKEL (reference sequence). This CDR3 has 15 amino acids. V lost 4 bases and J 5 bases, leaving 16 bases between the germline ends.

The CDR3 loop reads CASSFRQGSTDTQYF. For the CDR3, the DNA is TGTGCCAGCAGTTTTCGGCAGGGAAGCACAGATACGCAGTATTTT. This rearrangement joins TRBV12-3 or TRBV12-4 to TRBJ2-3; possible D gene TRBD1, 5 bases. The CDR3 extends over 15 amino acids. Trimming cost V 3 bases and J 0 bases, with 10 bases left between them.

The gene calls are TRBV5-1 and TRBJ1-1, with a weak D call TRBD1 (6 bases). The CDR3 loop spans 14 amino acids. The V end was cut by 1 base, the J end by 2 bases, with 9 bases between. Germline V gene data show CDR1 as SGHRS and CDR2 as YFSETQ. For the CDR3, the DNA is TGCGCCAGCAGCTTGCAACAGGGAAACACTGAAGCTTTCTTT. Translating it yields CASSLQQGNTEAFF.

This sequence joins TRBV20-1 and TRBJ1-1; D may be TRBD1 (5 bases). This CDR3 has 10 amino acids. The V end was cut by 5 bases, the J end by 7 bases, with 8 bases between. CDR1 and CDR2 from the germline V gene are DFQATT and SNEGSKA (reference sequence). DNA for the CDR3: TGCAGTGCTGGGGACGGTGAAGCTTTCTTT. Protein: CSAGDGEAFF.

The CDR3 DNA reads TGTGCCAGCAGGCTCCAGGGGAGCCGGAACTATGGCTACACCTTC. Protein: CASRLQGSRNYGYTF. The chain is built from TRBV6-2 or TRBV6-3 and TRBJ1-2; TRBD1 might be the D (6 bases). V was cut by 6 bases and J by 2 bases, with 16 bases left in between. Germline V gives CDR1 MNHEY, CDR2 SVGEGT. CDR3 size: 15 residues.

The table lists this clonotype with a few counts. V usage is TRBV7-3 and J usage is TRBJ2-5; 10 nucleotides agree with TRBD2. With 2 bases clipped from V and 1 base from J, the junction kept 7 bases outside the gene matches. The CDR3 length is 17 residues. Looked up from germline, CDR1 is SGHTA and CDR2 is FQGTGA. The CDR3 coding sequence is TGTGCCAGCAGCTTAGTTAGCGGGGGGATCTTCCAAGAGACCCAGTACTTC. This gives the protein CASSLVSGGIFQETQYF.

The chain carries TRBV5-1 and TRBJ1-1, with D tentatively TRBD1 (6 bases). The ends were cut back, 6 bases at V and 6 bases at J, with 18 bases in the middle. Germline-derived CDR1 and CDR2 are SGHRS and YFSETQ. The CDR3 loop spans 14 amino acids. The CDR3 protein is CASTNRGGVAEAFF. The DNA of the CDR3 is TGCGCCAGCACAAATAGGGGGGGGGTCGCTGAAGCTTTCTTT. The entire variable domain, with the rest obtained from reference TRBV5-1 and TRBJ1-1, is as follows: KAGVTQTPRYLIKTRGQQVTLSCSPISGHRSVSWYQQTPGQGLQFLFEYFSETQRNKGNFPGRFSGRQFSNSRSEMNVSTLELGDSALYLCASTNRGGVAEAFFGQGTRLTVV.

V usage is TRBV11-2 and J usage is TRBJ1-3; 8 bases line up with TRBD1. This CDR3 has 15 residues. V dropped 5 bases and J dropped 3; count of bases not matched to a gene: 6. Germline V gene lookup returns CDR1 SGHAT and CDR2 FQNNGV. The CDR3 DNA sequence: TGTGCCAGCAGCCTCGGACAGGGAGGTGGAAACACCATATATTTT. It yields the protein CASSLGQGGGNTIYF.